This T cell receptor beta chain was observed in a study of blood T cell repertoires in COVID-19. Study at large: From the United States, Italy and Spain came samples of acute and convalescent COVID-19.

Original handling: Estimated nucleated cell counts came from reference gene primer amplification. Using immunoSEQ multiplex PCR, the repertoire was profiled, and TCRdb retains in-frame clones only, with some absent. That table furnishes V, J and clone size, whereas the DNA furnished D and trimming. The sample lists 130,000 to 150,000 clones; more than 70% were seen once. Sequencing was performed on peripheral blood. This sequence was found in a woman aged 45 to 65 with acute or convalescent COVID-19.

In DNA form, the CDR3 reads TGTGCCAGCTCACCGCCTAAGGACAGGACCGAAGCTTTCTTT. Translating it yields CASSPPKDRTEAFF. J is TRBJ1-1 and V is TRBV18, with 7 bases that match TRBD1. CDR3 size: 14 residues. The V segment lost 3 bases and the J segment 8 bases; nucleotides outside the gene matches: 9. Germline V lookup: CDR1 KGHSH, CDR2 LQKENI.